This is a list of T cell receptor beta chains from one sample in a study of post-analysis software for immune sequencing data. TCRdb passed the PCR reads through MiXCR, listing each CDR3 protein once. The table lists some 800,000 distinct CDR3 sequences, about half of them singletons, with over 4.5% in the top ten. Sequencing used blood. These receptors all stem from a girl aged 10 to 17 with multiple sclerosis. The CDR3 runs from the conserved cysteine through the conserved F or W. Some rows mark clone size as missing; the rest say once, few, many or name a class of expanded clone.

size	V	CDR3
.	TRBV24-1	CATGGTTSTDTQYF
.	TRBV19	CASSLLAGSGEQYF
few	TRBV12-3/TRBV12-4	CASTPSSVETQYF
.	TRBV4-2	CASSQGSQGARNNEQFF
.	TRBV5-6	CASSAYGTGGLETQYF
few	TRBV5-1	CASSLGQPTGELFF
few	TRBV7-9	CASSERISPHEQFF
few	TRBV28	CASCYGGASYNEQFF
.	TRBV3-1	CASSQESRLAGADTQYF
.	TRBV20-1	CSARPAGVNEQFF
.	TRBV18	CASSQGQGASEQFF
few	TRBV5-6	CASSFGGAWTEAFF
few	TRBV20-1	CSATTSGRRETQYF
few	TRBV6-4	CASSQLAGRADTQYF
few	TRBV7-3	CASSSPQSGNIQYF
.	TRBV29-1	CSAGEAAEAFF
.	TRBV29-1	CSVATGDYTEAFF
.	TRBV29-1	CSSGGGTDTQYF
few	TRBV27	CASSSRLAGAYEQYF
few	TRBV2	CASSEALHQDRPYEQYF
.	TRBV29-1	CSVEGWDRAKETQYF
.	TRBV20-1	CSARDGQAGGYNEQFF
.	TRBV24-1	CATRARTSGSYNEQFF
.	TRBV5-1	CASAGDREAKNIQYF
.	TRBV5-1	CASSPHRGPDTPDTQYF
.	TRBV12-3/TRBV12-4	CASSLAGRKTQYF
once	TRBV2	CASSSGQGFGGFF
few	TRBV7-2	CASSLVGGGSTDTQYF
many	TRBV5-1	CASSLRTGQDEQYF
.	TRBV11-2	CASSLGGTTLTDTQYF
.	TRBV12-3/TRBV12-4	CASRRTSFQETQYF
.	TRBV27	CASSLGSDLWGYTF
few	TRBV18	CASSSGLSANYGYTF
few	TRBV29-1	CSVEGGQKNIQYF
.	TRBV29-1	CSVELPTSSYEQYF
.	TRBV7-6	CASSPEAASSYEQYF
few	TRBV7-2	CASSLSLAGGSHNEQFF
few	TRBV15	CATSRDRAGYNEQFF
.	TRBV6-2/TRBV6-3	CASSYSILAGVVYNEQFF
.	TRBV7-9	CASTSSGKAGNEQFF
few	TRBV4-3	CASSQGGREDTQYF
.	TRBV10-3	CAISRGTSGQETQYF
.	TRBV2	CASSGVFLSSYEQYF
.	TRBV6-2/TRBV6-3	CASSYWGRVQQFF
.	TRBV7-2	CASSLLAGFANTGELFF
many	TRBV29-1	CSARSAGGPAGELFF
.	TRBV9	CASSASLAASTDTQYF
.	TRBV7-4	CASTLLRQETQYF
.	TRBV5-1	CASSYLGTYQNYGYTF
few	TRBV7-8	CASSLEGTGGFNEQFF
few	TRBV29-1	CSVARRTGVDEQYF
.	TRBV30	CAWSVSELAGFYEQYF
.	TRBV6-5	CASSYLLAGGLSTDTQYF